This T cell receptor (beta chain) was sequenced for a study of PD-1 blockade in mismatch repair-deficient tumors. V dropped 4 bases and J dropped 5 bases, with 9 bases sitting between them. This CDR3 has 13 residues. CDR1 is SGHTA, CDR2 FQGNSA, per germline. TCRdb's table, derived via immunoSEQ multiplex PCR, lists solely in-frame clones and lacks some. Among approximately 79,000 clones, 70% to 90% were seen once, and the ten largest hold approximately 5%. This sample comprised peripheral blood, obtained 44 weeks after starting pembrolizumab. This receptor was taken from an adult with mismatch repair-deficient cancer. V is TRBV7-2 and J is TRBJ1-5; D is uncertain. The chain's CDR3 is CASSSQRDQPQHF. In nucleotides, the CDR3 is TGTGCCAGCAGCTCGCAGCGGGATCAGCCCCAGCATTTT.